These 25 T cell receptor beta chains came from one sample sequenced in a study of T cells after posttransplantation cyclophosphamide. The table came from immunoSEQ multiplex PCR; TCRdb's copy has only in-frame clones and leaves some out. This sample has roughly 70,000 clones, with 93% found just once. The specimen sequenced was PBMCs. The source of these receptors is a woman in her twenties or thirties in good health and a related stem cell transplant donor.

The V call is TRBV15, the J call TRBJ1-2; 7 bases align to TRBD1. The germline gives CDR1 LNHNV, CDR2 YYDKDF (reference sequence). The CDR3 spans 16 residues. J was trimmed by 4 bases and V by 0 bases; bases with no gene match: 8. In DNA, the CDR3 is TGTGCCACCAGCAGAGACCCCCAGGGGGGAGGCTATGGCTACACCTTC. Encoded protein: CATSRDPQGGGYGYTF.

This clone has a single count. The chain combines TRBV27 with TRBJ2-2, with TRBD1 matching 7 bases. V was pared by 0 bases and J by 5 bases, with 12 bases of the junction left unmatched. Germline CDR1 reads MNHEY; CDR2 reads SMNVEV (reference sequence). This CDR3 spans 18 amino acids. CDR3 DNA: TGTGCCAGCAGTTTATCCTACCTTACAGGGGTTTGGACCGGGGAGCTGTTTTTT. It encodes CASSLSYLTGVWTGELFF.

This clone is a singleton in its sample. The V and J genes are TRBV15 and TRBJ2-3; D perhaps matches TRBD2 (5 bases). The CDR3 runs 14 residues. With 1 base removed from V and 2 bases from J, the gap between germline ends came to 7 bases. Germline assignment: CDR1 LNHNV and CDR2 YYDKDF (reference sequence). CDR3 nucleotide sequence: TGTGCCACCAGCAGAGGGGGAGACACAGATACGCAGTATTTT. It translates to CATSRGGDTDTQYF.

CDR3 amino acids: CASSYSYGEQYF. The CDR3, as DNA: TGTGCCAGCAGTTACTCGTATGGCGAGCAGTACTTC. J is TRBJ2-7 and V is TRBV6-5; D is ambiguous. From germline, CDR1 is MNHEY and CDR2 SVGAGI. V lost 0 bases and J 6 bases, leaving 6 bases between the germline ends. The CDR3 is made up of 12 amino acids.

The CDR3 region has the DNA TGTGCCAGCAGCGTTCAGCAGGGGGCGGGCGAGACCCAGTACTTC. It translates to CASSVQQGAGETQYF. The chain joins TRBV9 to TRBJ2-5, with 8 bases that match TRBD1. The length of the CDR3 is 15 residues. CDR1 is SGDLS, CDR2 YYNGEE, per germline. Trimming took 2 bases from V and 5 from J; bases not matched to a gene: 8.

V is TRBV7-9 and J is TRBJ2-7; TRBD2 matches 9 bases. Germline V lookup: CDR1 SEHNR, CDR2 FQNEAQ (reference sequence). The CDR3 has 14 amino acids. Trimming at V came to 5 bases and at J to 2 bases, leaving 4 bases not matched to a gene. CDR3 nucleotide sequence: TGTGCCAGCAGCCCCGGCGGGGGGGCCTACGAGCAGTACTTC. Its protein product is CASSPGGGAYEQYF.

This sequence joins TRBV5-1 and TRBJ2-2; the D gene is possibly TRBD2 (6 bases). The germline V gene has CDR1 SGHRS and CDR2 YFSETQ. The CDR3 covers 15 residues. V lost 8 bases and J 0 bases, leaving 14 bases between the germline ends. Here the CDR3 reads CASQDGGSNTGELFF. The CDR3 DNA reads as TGCGCCAGTCAGGACGGGGGATCGAACACCGGGGAGCTGTTTTTT.

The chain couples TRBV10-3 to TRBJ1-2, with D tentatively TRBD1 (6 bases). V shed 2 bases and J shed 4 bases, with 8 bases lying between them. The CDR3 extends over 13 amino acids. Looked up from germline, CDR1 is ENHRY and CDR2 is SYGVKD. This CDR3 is CAISEQGSYGYTF. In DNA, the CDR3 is TGTGCCATCAGTGAGCAGGGGAGCTATGGCTACACCTTC.

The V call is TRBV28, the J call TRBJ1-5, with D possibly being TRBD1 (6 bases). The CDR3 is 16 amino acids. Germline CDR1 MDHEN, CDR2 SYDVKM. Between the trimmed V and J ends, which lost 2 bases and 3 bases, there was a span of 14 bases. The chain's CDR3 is CASSLIGTRINQPQHF. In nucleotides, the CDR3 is TGTGCCAGCAGTTTAATTGGGACACGGATCAATCAGCCCCAGCATTTT.

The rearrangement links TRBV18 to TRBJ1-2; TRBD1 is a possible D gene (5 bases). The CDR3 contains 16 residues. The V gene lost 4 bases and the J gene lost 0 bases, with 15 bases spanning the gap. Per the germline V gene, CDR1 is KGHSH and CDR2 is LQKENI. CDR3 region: CASSQRQIPTNYGYTF. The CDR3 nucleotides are TGTGCCAGCTCACAGCGACAGATCCCAACTAACTATGGCTACACCTTC.

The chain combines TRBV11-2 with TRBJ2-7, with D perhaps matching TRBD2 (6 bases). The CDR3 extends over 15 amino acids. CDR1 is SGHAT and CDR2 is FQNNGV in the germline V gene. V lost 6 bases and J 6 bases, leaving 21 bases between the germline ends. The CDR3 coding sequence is TGTGCCAGCAGTATAGGGACTTGGGAGTTTCTCGAGCAGTACTTC. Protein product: CASSIGTWEFLEQYF.

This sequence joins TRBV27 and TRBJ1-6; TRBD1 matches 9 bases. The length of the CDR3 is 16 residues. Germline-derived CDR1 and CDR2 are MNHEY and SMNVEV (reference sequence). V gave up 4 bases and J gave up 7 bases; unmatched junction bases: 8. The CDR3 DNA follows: TGTGCCAGCAGTTCCCCGACAGGGGGAATGAATTCACCCCTCCACTTT. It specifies CASSSPTGGMNSPLHF.

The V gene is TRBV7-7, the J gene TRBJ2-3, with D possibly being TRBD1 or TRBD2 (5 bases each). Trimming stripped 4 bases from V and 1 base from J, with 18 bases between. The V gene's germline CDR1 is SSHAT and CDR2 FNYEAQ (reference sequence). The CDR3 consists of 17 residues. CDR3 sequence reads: CASSSIIGRGGTDTQYF. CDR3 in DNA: TGTGCCAGCAGCTCAATTATAGGGAGAGGGGGCACAGATACGCAGTATTTT.

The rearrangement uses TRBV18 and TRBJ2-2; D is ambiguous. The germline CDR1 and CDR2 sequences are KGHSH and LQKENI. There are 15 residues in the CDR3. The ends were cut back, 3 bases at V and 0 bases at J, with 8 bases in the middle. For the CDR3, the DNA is TGTGCCAGCTCACCCAATGCGCCGAACACCGGGGAGCTGTTTTTT. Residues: CASSPNAPNTGELFF.

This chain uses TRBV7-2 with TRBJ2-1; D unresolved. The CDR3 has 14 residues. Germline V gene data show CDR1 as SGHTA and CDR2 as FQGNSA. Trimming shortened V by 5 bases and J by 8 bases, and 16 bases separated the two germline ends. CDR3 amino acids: CASSISGHVDEQFF. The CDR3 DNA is TGTGCCAGCAGCATTTCAGGTCATGTGGATGAGCAGTTCTTC.

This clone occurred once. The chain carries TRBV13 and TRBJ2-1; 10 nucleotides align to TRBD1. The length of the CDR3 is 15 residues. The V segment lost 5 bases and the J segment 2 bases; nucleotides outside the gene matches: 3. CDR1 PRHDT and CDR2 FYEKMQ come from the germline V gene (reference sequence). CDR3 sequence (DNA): TGTGCCAGCAGCCGGACAGGGGGACCCTACAATGAGCAGTTCTTC. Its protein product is CASSRTGGPYNEQFF.

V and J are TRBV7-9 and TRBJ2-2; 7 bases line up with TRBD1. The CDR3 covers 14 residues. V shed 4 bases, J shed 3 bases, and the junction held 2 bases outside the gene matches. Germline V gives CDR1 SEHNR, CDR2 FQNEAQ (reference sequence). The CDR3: CASSSTGDTGELFF. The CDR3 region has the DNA TGTGCCAGCAGCTCAACAGGGGACACCGGGGAGCTGTTTTTT.

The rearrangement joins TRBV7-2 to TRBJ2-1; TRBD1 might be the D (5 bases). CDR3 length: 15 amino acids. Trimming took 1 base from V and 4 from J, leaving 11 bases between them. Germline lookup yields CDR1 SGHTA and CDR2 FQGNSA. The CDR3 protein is CASSLGWGKYNEQFF. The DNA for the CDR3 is TGTGCCAGCAGCTTAGGGTGGGGCAAATACAATGAGCAGTTCTTC. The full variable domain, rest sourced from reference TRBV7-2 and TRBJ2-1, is GAGVSQSPSNKVTEKGKDVELRCDPISGHTALYWYRQSLGQGLEFLIYFQGNSAPDKSGLPSDRFSAERTGGSVSTLTIQRTQQEDSAVYLCASSLGWGKYNEQFFGPGTRLTVL.

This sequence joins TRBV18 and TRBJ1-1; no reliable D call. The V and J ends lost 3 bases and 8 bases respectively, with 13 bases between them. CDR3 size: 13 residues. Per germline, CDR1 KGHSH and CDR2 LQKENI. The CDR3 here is CASSPSTRAEAFF. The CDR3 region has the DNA TGTGCCAGCTCACCCTCCACGCGAGCGGAAGCTTTCTTT.

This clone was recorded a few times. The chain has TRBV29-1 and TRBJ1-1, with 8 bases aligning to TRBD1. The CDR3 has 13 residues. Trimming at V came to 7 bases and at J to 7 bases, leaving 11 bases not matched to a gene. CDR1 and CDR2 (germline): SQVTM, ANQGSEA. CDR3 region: CSAPGQGGVEAFF. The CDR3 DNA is TGCAGCGCCCCCGGACAGGGCGGAGTTGAAGCTTTCTTT. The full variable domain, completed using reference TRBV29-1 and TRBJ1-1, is SAVISQKPSRDICQRGTSLTIQCQVDSQVTMMFWYRQQPGQSLTLIATANQGSEATYESGFVIDKFPISRPNLTFSTLTVSNMSPEDSSIYLCSAPGQGGVEAFFGQGTRLTVV.

CDR3 amino acids: CSGGQNTGELFF. CDR3 bases: TGCAGCGGTGGACAGAACACCGGGGAGCTGTTTTTT. The chain has TRBV29-1 and TRBJ2-2, with D possibly matching TRBD1 (5 bases). The germline CDR1 and CDR2 sequences are SQVTM and ANQGSEA. CDR3 size: 12 residues. V gave up 7 bases and J gave up 1 base, with 7 bases separating them.

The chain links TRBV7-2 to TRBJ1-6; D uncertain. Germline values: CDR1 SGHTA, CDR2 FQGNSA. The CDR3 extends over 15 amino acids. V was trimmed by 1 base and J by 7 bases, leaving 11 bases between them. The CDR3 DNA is TGTGCCAGCAGCTTAGTAGGGCCCCCGAATTCACCCCTCCACTTT. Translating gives CASSLVGPPNSPLHF.

The chain's CDR3 is CASSEVDSNQPQHF. The CDR3 nucleotides read TGTGCCAGCAGTGAGGTGGATAGCAATCAGCCCCAGCATTTT. The gene calls are TRBV2 and TRBJ1-5; D is ambiguous. CDR3 size: 14 residues. The germline V gene encodes CDR1 SNHLY and CDR2 FYNNEI. V was cut by 3 bases and J by 0 bases, with 6 bases left in between.

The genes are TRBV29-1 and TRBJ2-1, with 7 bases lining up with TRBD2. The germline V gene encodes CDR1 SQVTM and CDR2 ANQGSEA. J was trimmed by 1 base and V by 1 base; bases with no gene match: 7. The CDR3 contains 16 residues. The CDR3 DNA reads TGCAGCGTTGAAGCCCCCCGCGGGGGATCCTACAATGAGCAGTTCTTC. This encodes CSVEAPRGGSYNEQFF.

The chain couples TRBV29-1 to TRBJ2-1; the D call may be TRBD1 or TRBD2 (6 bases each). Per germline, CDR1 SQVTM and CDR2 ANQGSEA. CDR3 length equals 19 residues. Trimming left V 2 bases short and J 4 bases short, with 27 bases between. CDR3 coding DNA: TGCAGCGTTGAAAAGGGATCCCGACCGGGGGCCGCAAGATACAATGAGCAGTTCTTC. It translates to CSVEKGSRPGAARYNEQFF.